The rows below give T cell receptor beta chains drawn from one sample of a study of T cell changes during pregnancy in multiple sclerosis. Some clones are missing from TCRdb's copy, which holds only in-frame ones; the method was immunoSEQ multiplex PCR. This sample carries more than 35,000 clones, 75% to 95% of them seen once, and the ten largest clones take roughly 0.38%. Sequenced material: CD4+ T cells from peripheral blood mononuclear cells, taken in the third trimester of pregnancy. The receptor set was obtained from a female donor in good health, enrolled as a control in a pregnancy study. CDR3s include the opening cysteine and the closing phenylalanine or tryptophan. The D gene is left open where the match is weak. Clone size is shown for a subset of rows, as once, few, many or a class of expanded clone.

TGTGCCAGCAGCTCGGGACTAGCGGGAAGAAACGAGCAGTACTTC,CASSSGLAGRNEQYF,TRBJ2-7,TRBV11-3,TRBD2,-
TGTGCCAGCAGCTCTACAGGGACACTACCTAAGTTT,CASSSTGTLPKF,TRBJ1-4,TRBV7-9,-,-
TGTGCCAGCTCACCACCTCAGGGGACGGCTGGAATGAACACTGAAGCTTTCTTT,CASSPPQGTAGMNTEAFF,TRBJ1-1,TRBV18,-,-
TGTGCCAGCAGCTTGACAGGGTCCTACGAGCAGTACTTC,CASSLTGSYEQYF,TRBJ2-7,TRBV5-5,-,-
TGCGCCAGCAGGGAGCTGGGCGGGGCCTGGGATGAGCAGTTCTTC,CASRELGGAWDEQFF,TRBJ2-1,TRBV10-1,-,-
TGTGCTAGTGGTACCCCGGCCGGGGAGCTGTTTTTT,CASGTPAGELFF,TRBJ2-2,TRBV12-5,-,-
TGTGCCTGGAGTCCGGGAACTGAAGCTTTCTTT,CAWSPGTEAFF,TRBJ1-1,TRBV30,-,-
TGTGCCAGCAGTAAGGAAGGGGCTGGCTACACCTTC,CASSKEGAGYTF,TRBJ1-2,TRBV11-3,-,-
TGCGCCAGCAGCACGGGACAGGGGTATTCACCCCTCCACTTT,CASSTGQGYSPLHF,TRBJ1-6,TRBV5-1,TRBD1,-
TGTGCCAGCAAGGGGGAGATACTAGCCAAAAACATTCAGTACTTC,CASKGEILAKNIQYF,TRBJ2-4,TRBV2,-,-
TGTGCCAGCAGCGTAGGGCCGAACACTGAAGCTTTCTTT,CASSVGPNTEAFF,TRBJ1-1,TRBV9,-,-
TGTGCCATCGGAGGCGGAGGCAGCACAGATACGCAGTATTTT,CAIGGGGSTDTQYF,TRBJ2-3,TRBV10-3,-,-
TGTGCCAGCAGCCCAGGGCACCCGAACACTGAAGCTTTCTTT,CASSPGHPNTEAFF,TRBJ1-1,TRBV5-6,-,-
TGTGCCAGCAGCAAAGACCCGGGGGGGAGGGAGACCCAGTACTTC,CASSKDPGGRETQYF,TRBJ2-5,TRBV11-2,TRBD2,-
TGTGCCAGCAGGGCGGGGCTGGGGAACACTGAGGCTTTCTTT,CASRAGLGNTEAFF,TRBJ1-1,TRBV6-5,-,-
TGCGCCAGCACCCGACTAGCGGGAGGTGGGGAGCAGTACTTC,CASTRLAGGGEQYF,TRBJ2-7,TRBV5-1,TRBD2,-
TGTGCCAGCAGACAGGGCTCTGGAAACACCATATATTTT,CASRQGSGNTIYF,TRBJ1-3,TRBV7-8,-,-
TGTGCCAGCAGCTTGTACCTAGCGGGGGGTGCAGAGACCCAGTACTTC,CASSLYLAGGAETQYF,TRBJ2-5,TRBV5-4,TRBD2,-
TGTGCCAGCAGCCACCTCTCCTACGAGCAGTACTTC,CASSHLSYEQYF,TRBJ2-7,TRBV14,-,-
TGTGCCAGCTCACCACTGAACGCGGGGGCCGGTCAGCCCCAGCATTTT,CASSPLNAGAGQPQHF,TRBJ1-5,TRBV18,-,once
TGTGCCGGCAGCGTGACAGGGGGTGGGCAGCCCCAGCATTTT,CAGSVTGGGQPQHF,TRBJ1-5,TRBV5-6,TRBD1,-
TGTGCCAGCTCCGGCGGGTCTTCTAACTATGGCTACACCTTC,CASSGGSSNYGYTF,TRBJ1-2,TRBV18,-,-
TGTGCCAGCAGTGACGGGGGACAAAATTCACCCCTCCACTTT,CASSDGGQNSPLHF,TRBJ1-6,TRBV6-4,-,-
TGTGCCAGCAGCCCCCCAGGGCAGGGAGGGTACAATGAGCAGTTCTTC,CASSPPGQGGYNEQFF,TRBJ2-1,TRBV7-9,TRBD2,-
TGTGCCAGCAGCTTAGGGCTCCAGCGGGGAAGGCAAGAGACCCAGTACTTC,CASSLGLQRGRQETQYF,TRBJ2-5,TRBV11-2,TRBD2,once
TGTGCCAGCAGCTTAGTAGGGGGTGCTGAAGCTTTCTTT,CASSLVGGAEAFF,TRBJ1-1,TRBV7-6,-,-
TGTGCCACTGAAGACAACCGGGGTCAACCCCAGCATTTT,CATEDNRGQPQHF,TRBJ1-5,TRBV10-3,-,-
TGTGCCAGCTCACCCGTCTCTGGAAACACCATATATTTT,CASSPVSGNTIYF,TRBJ1-3,TRBV18,-,-
TGTGCCAGCAGCGAGACTAGCGGGGCGCGAGGGGAGACCCAGTACTTC,CASSETSGARGETQYF,TRBJ2-5,TRBV9,TRBD2,-
TGTGCCAGCAGTCCCGGGACTAGCGGAACTGCCGGGGAGCTGTTTTTT,CASSPGTSGTAGELFF,TRBJ2-2,TRBV28,TRBD2,-
TGTGCCAGCAGGTCAGGGGGCCACCAGCCCCAGCATTTT,CASRSGGHQPQHF,TRBJ1-5,TRBV28,TRBD1,-
TGTGCCAGCAGCTTACAGACAGGGGTACCCACTGAAGCTTTCTTT,CASSLQTGVPTEAFF,TRBJ1-1,TRBV7-2,TRBD1,-
TGCGCCGTACCGTTCGAGGAGAGCTCCTATAATTCACCCCTCCACTTT,CAVPFEESSYNSPLHF,TRBJ1-6,TRBV4-1,-,-
TGTGCCATCAGTCTGAATTTCAAGGAACAGGGGGGGCTTGAGAGGATGAACACTGAAGCTTTCTTT,CAISLNFKEQGGLERMNTEAFF,TRBJ1-1,TRBV10-3,TRBD1,once
TGTGCCAGCAGCTTGGGCCGCGGGGCCCTAACCGGGGAGCTGTTTTTT,CASSLGRGALTGELFF,TRBJ2-2,TRBV5-4,-,-
TGTGCCAGCTCACCTAGCCCAGATACGCAGTATTTT,CASSPSPDTQYF,TRBJ2-3,TRBV18,-,-